This T cell receptor beta chain was observed in a study of cytomegalovirus exposure and HLA in healthy donors. The PCR was carried out with 60 Vbeta primers and 13 Jbeta primers. The protocol was immunoSEQ multiplex PCR, while the TCRdb copy is restricted to in-frame clones and leaves out a portion. The repertoire has about 130,000 clones, approximately 70% of them found once; the top ten carry more than 1.5%. This clone was recorded once. No antigen is known for it. Study results and caveats: Presence/absence analyses supposed approximately even sequencing depth among donors. Prior analysis indicated that the majority of TCR beta V segments exhibited productivity approximately 87% or approximately 30% of the time.

The receptor's source is a human donor in good health. The sample taken for sequencing was PBMCs.

CDR3 coding DNA: TGTGCCAGCAGCCCCCAAGGTGCGGGAGAATCCTACAATGAGCAGTTCTTC. The encoded protein is CASSPQGAGESYNEQFF. This chain links TRBV7-3 with TRBJ2-1; TRBD2 matches 7 bases. The ends lost 5 bases at V and 1 base at J; junction bases unmatched: 11. Germline-derived CDR1 and CDR2 are SGHTA and FQGTGA. The CDR3 extends over 17 amino acids.